This T cell receptor beta chain originates from a study of blood T cell repertoires in COVID-19 (dated by TCRdb to between 2020 and 2021). Regarding the study in general: Collaborator samples came from the United States, Italy and Spain and covered acute and convalescent phases of COVID-19. The sample metadata nearly always contained a de-identified subject ID, COVID-19 status, age in years and sex. The samples were drawn from two sources: the first 160 participants of the ongoing ImmuneRACE study, and over 950 subjects contributed by 6 global collaborators. A freely available public database, intended as a resource for researchers studying the immune response to SARS-CoV-2, is where the repertoires were released. The dataset comprised deeply sampled blood TCRbeta repertoires from subjects exposed to, actively infected with, or recovered from COVID-19. The material from the prospective study consisted of cDNA or gDNA derived from T cells, B-cell-depleted T cells, or PBMCs. Where available, HLA class I and class II types were taken from metadata supplied by the sample provider and were not determined by assay-based typing. Broader findings and caveats from the paper: The quantity of clinical and demographic metadata differed by source and by participant and was supplied without curation.

From cysteine to phenylalanine, the CDR3 is 15 amino acids long. The read is trimmed to its CDR3 DNA, 45 bases read in frame from base 1. For CDR1 and CDR2, the germline V gene (reference sequence) lists SGHKS and YYEKEE. From V the trimming removes 2 bases and from J it removes 5 bases, while the gene matches leave 8 bases of the junction unaccounted for. Notes on this clone: No cognate antigen has been identified for it. The sample holds no much larger clone one base away, and base qualities are not on file.

TCRbeta CDR3 regions were amplified from genomic DNA using the immunoSEQ Assay, a bias-controlled multiplex PCR. The authors processed their data as follows. Within the assay, amplification of reference gene primers was used to estimate how many nucleated cells each sample contained. To quantify the absolute abundance of each unique TCRbeta CDR3 rearrangement, sequence reads were collapsed and filtered. For each sample, productive Simpson clonality was calculated as the square root of Simpson's diversity index over productive rearrangements. TCRdb re-hosts the immuneACCESS table, in-frame sequences only. Its copies lack some clones; in the studies checked, an unresolved V gene accounts for under half of them, and the cause for the rest is not known. V and J calls and clone size are as listed in that table; D and trimming were resolved from the DNA. This sample gives about 76,000 clones in total; roughly 89% of them show up just once. The ten top clones hold 8.3% of the sample.

The collaborating institutions used their own protocols to collect whole blood in K2EDTA tubes. For TCRbeta analysis, collaborators shipped samples as frozen whole blood, isolated PBMCs, or DNA extracted from either of those sample types. This TCR derives from a man younger than 40 with acute or convalescent COVID-19. The rearranged segments are TRBV5-5 and TRBJ2-5; 8 nucleotides in the junction match TRBD2. Sequencing was carried out using peripheral blood. The CDR3 amino acid sequence is: CASSLQGLAGETQYF. In nucleotide form, the sequence is TGTGCCAGCAGCTTACAAGGACTAGCTGGGGAGACCCAGTACTTC.